The rows below give T cell receptor beta chains drawn from one sample of a study of blood T cell repertoires in COVID-19. Clones were sequenced by immunoSEQ multiplex PCR, and TCRdb holds only the in-frame ones, with some missing. Here the sample spans some 250,000 clones, roughly 76% being singletons. Material for sequencing was peripheral blood. Every receptor here comes from a woman older than 75 with COVID-19, enrolled during active disease. CDR3s include the opening cysteine and the closing phenylalanine or tryptophan.

cdr3_length	v_call	j_call	cdr3_aa
14	TRBV7-9	TRBJ1-1	CASSSLREVTEAFF
16	TRBV18	TRBJ2-7	CASSLRQGATGDEQYF
13	TRBV6-5	TRBJ1-2	CASSLGQGIGYTF
16	TRBV5-1	TRBJ1-1	CASSPRVGGQGTEAFF
15	TRBV7-2	TRBJ1-2	CASSSTQGAFYGYTF
15	TRBV9	TRBJ1-2	CASSLGTALDYGYTF
16	TRBV21-1	TRBJ1-4	CASSKVPGQGVEKLFF
16	TRBV5-1	TRBJ1-2	CASSFVGTGTNYGYTF
14	TRBV5-1	TRBJ2-3	CASSSWTGADTQYF
13	TRBV5-4	TRBJ2-7	CASSLGGTYEQYF
13	TRBV2	TRBJ2-7	CASSLAGTYEQYF
17	TRBV4-1	TRBJ2-4	CASSQGPPRDLKNIQYF
18	TRBV5-1	TRBJ2-6	CASSSTTGVWSGANVLTF
14	TRBV19	TRBJ1-1	CASSTIPTRLAAFF
14	TRBV6-5	TRBJ1-5	CASSYDGGNQPQHF
14	TRBV6-2/TRBV6-3	TRBJ2-1	CASSYGLARNEQFF
14	TRBV4-1	TRBJ2-3	CASSYDSRTDTQYF
15	TRBV6-5	TRBJ1-1	CASRPYREGDTEAFF
17	TRBV3-1/TRBV3-2	TRBJ2-3	CASSQRSTGVGSDTQYF
14	TRBV28	TRBJ1-6	CASSLDRVNSPLHF
16	TRBV19	TRBJ2-1	CASSPLAGSSYNEQFF
16	TRBV18	TRBJ2-1	CASSPGAGGTSGEQFF
14	TRBV9	TRBJ1-4	CASSRGIGNEKLFF
15	TRBV6-1	TRBJ1-6	CASSRDRGSNSPLHF
14	TRBV3-1/TRBV3-2	TRBJ1-2	CASSHQGQGYGYTF
14	TRBV2	TRBJ1-5	CASSGTGGAGPQHF